This T cell receptor (beta chain) came from a study of tumor-infiltrating lymphocytes in primary liver carcinoma. Study as a whole: Donors had hepatocellular carcinoma or combined HCC and intrahepatic cholangiocarcinoma.

Blood RNA originated from unsorted whole blood, with germline DNA additionally extracted. Patients carried chronic HBV infection without prior treatment. With 2 bases clipped from V and 8 bases from J, the junction kept 9 bases outside the gene matches. Germline V CDR1 and CDR2: MNHNS, SASEGT. CDR3 length equals 15 residues. TCR beta cDNA was reverse-transcribed from about 0.45 ug of total RNA. The reaction used a constant-region primer and ProtoScript II reverse transcriptase. Amplification in three nested multiplex PCR rounds with slightly modified ARM-PCR gave rise to TCR beta libraries. TRBV1-TRBV30 forward primers paired with a C-beta reverse primer were used in the first two PCR rounds, which ran approximately 10 cycles each. A single record per CDR3 protein comes from TCRdb applying MiXCR to the multiplex PCR reads. This table holds 300,000 to 400,000 distinct CDR3 sequences, 65% found once.

This clonotype was picked up one time. Specimen: peripheral blood. The clonotype comes from a man in his forties with primary liver carcinoma and hepatitis B virus infection. The rearrangement uses TRBV6-1 and TRBJ2-1; the match to TRBD2 covers 7 bases. The DNA for the CDR3 is TGTGCCAGCAGTGAAATTGCGGGAGTACGCGATGAGCAGTTCTTC. Translating gives CASSEIAGVRDEQFF.